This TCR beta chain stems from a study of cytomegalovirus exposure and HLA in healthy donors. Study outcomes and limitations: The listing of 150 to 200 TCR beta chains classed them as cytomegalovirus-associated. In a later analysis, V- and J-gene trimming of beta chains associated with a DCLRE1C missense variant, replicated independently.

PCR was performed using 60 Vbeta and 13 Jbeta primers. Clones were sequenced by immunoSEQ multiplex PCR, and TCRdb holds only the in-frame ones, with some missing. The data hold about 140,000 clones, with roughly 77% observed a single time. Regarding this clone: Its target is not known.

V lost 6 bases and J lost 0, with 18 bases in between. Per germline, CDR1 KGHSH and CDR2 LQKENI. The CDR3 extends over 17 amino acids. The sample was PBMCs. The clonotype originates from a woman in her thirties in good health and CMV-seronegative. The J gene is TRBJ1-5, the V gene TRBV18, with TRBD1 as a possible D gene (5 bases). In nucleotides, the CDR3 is TGTGCCAGCTCCCGCGACAGAACGGATTTTAGCAATCAGCCCCAGCATTTT. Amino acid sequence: CASSRDRTDFSNQPQHF.